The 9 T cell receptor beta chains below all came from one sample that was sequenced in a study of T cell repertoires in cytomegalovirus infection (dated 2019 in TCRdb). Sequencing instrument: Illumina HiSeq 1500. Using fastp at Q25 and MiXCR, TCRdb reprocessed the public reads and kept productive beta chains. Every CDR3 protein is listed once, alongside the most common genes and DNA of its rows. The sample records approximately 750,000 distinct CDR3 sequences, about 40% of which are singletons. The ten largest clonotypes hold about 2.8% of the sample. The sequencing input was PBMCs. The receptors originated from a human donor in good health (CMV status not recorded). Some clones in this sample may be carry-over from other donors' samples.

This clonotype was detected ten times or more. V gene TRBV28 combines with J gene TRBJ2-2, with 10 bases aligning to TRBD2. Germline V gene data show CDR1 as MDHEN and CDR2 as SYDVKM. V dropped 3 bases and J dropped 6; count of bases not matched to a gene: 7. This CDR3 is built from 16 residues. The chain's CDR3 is CASSFIGSGRPGELFF. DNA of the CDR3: TGTGCCAGCAGTTTCATAGGTAGCGGGAGGCCCGGGGAGCTGTTTTTT.

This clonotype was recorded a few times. CDR3 coding DNA: TGTGCCAGTACCATCTTATACTCTAACTATGGCTACACCTTC. It is translated as CASTILYSNYGYTF. This sequence joins TRBV19 and TRBJ1-2; D gene uncertain. This CDR3 is built from 14 residues. V lost 7 bases and J lost 0, with 12 bases in between. Per germline, CDR1 LNHDA and CDR2 SQIVND (reference sequence).

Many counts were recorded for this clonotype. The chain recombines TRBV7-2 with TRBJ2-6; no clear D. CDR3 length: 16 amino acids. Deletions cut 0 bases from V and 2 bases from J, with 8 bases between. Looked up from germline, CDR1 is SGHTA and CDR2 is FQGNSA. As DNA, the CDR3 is TGTGCCAGCAGCTTAGCGTCTGGGACTGGGGCCAACGTCCTGACTTTC. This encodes CASSLASGTGANVLTF.

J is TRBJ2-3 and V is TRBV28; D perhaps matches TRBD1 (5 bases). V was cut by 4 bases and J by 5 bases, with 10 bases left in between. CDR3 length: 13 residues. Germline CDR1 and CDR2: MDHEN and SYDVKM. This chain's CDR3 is CASSYQGKDTQYF. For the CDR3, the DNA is TGTGCCAGCAGTTACCAGGGAAAAGATACGCAGTATTTT.

CDR3 DNA: TGTGCCAGCAGCTCCATAGCGGGAGTGCCTGACAACACCGGGGAGCTGTTTTTT. Amino acids: CASSSIAGVPDNTGELFF. The V gene is TRBV11-2, the J gene TRBJ2-2; TRBD2 matches at 9 bases. The V gene end was trimmed by 4 bases and the J gene end by 2 bases; junction bases not matched to a gene: 11. The germline gives CDR1 SGHAT, CDR2 FQNNGV. The CDR3 is 18 residues long.

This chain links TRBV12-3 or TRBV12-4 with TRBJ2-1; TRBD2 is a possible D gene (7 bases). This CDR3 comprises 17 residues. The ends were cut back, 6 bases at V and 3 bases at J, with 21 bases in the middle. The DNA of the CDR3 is TGTGCCAGCAGGCCTCGGGGGGCCCCCCTAAACTACAATGAGCAGTTCTTC. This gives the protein CASRPRGAPLNYNEQFF.

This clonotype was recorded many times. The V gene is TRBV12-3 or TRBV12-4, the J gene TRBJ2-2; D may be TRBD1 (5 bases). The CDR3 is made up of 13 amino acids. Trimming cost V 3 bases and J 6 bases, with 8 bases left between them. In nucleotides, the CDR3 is TGTGCCAGCAGTTTGACCAGGGCCGGGGAGCTGTTTTTT. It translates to CASSLTRAGELFF.

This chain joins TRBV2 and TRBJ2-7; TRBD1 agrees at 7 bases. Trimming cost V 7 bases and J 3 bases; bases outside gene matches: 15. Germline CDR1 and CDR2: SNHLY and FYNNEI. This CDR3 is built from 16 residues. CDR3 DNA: TGTGCCAGCAACCGCAAGGACAGGAGTGAGGGCTACGAGCAGTACTTC. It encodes CASNRKDRSEGYEQYF.

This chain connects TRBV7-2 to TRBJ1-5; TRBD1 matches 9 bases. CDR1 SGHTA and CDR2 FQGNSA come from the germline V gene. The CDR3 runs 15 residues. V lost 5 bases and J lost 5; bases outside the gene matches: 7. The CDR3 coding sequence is TGTGCCAGCAGCCGAGAAAGACAGGGGGATCAGCCCCAGCATTTT. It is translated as CASSRERQGDQPQHF.